This TCR beta chain stems from a study of OX40 agonist ivuxolimab in advanced cancers. Overall study results and limits: Partial responders dosed at 0.1-3.0 mg/kg displayed clonal expansion ranking among the lowest. CD4+ and CD8+ blood T cells expanded clonally by week 6 at 0.1 to 3.0 mg/kg.

Concerning this clone itself: Its specificity is unknown.

Patients were ineligible given autoimmune disease history or systemic immunosuppression. This CDR3 spans 14 amino acids. In germline, CDR1 is SGHDT, CDR2 YYEEEE. Losses at the gene ends were 2 bases for V and 6 bases for J; bases not matched to a gene: 7. The assay was immunoSEQ multiplex PCR, and TCRdb's table has in-frame clones only and misses some. The sample carries some 130,000 clones, approximately 90% recorded once. The chain has TRBV5-6 and TRBJ1-2; 7 bases are shared with TRBD1. This receptor was obtained from an adult with an advanced solid tumor such as melanoma, head and neck, liver or kidney cancer. Material: CD4+ or CD8+ T cells sorted from blood, obtained in a trial of the OX40 agonist ivuxolimab. The CDR3 sequence is CASSLIQGGDGYTF. For the CDR3, the DNA is TGTGCCAGCAGCTTAATCCAGGGGGGTGATGGCTACACCTTC. The variable domain in full, with the rest retrieved from reference TRBV5-6 and TRBJ1-2, is DAGVTQSPTHLIKTRGQQVTLRCSPKSGHDTVSWYQQALGQGPQFIFQYYEEEERQRGNFPDRFSGHQFPNYSSELNVNALLLGDSALYLCASSLIQGGDGYTFGSGTRLTVV.